Listed here are 14 T cell receptor beta chains from one sample, sequenced in a study of shared clonotypes between healthy human individuals. Assay used: immunoSEQ multiplex PCR; TCRdb lists only in-frame clones, some missing. The sample holds millions of clones; roughly 94% are singletons and the top ten take roughly 0.13%. Sequencing input: naive CD4+ T cells sorted from blood. Documented subset: CD45RA+ positively selected. These receptors originate from a man younger than 30 in good health.

This clone was recorded only once. The chain combines TRBV28 with TRBJ1-3; a weak D match, TRBD1 (5 bases). Germline V CDR1 and CDR2: MDHEN, SYDVKM. V gave up 6 bases and J gave up 5 bases, with 14 bases separating them. CDR3 length: 14 residues. The CDR3 DNA reads TGTGCCAGCAGGGGGGAGACAAAACGAAACACCATATATTTT. Its translation is CASRGETKRNTIYF.

The genes are TRBV6-4 and TRBJ1-6; no clear D. Germline CDR1 and CDR2: MRHNA and SNTAGT. The CDR3 extends over 13 amino acids. The germline V and J ends were trimmed by 4 bases and 7 bases, with 8 bases remaining between them. In DNA form, the CDR3 reads TGTGCCAGCAGTGTGAGGGAAAATTCACCCCTCCACTTT. It encodes CASSVRENSPLHF.

This chain joins TRBV6-5 and TRBJ2-3; TRBD2 matches at 10 bases. Germline trimming cut 4 bases from V and 1 base from J; bases unmatched to any gene: 5. The CDR3 extends over 16 amino acids. Germline V gene lookup returns CDR1 MNHEY and CDR2 SVGAGI. The CDR3 spells CASSSSGGVGTDTQYF. Here the CDR3 DNA reads TGTGCCAGCAGTTCAAGCGGGGGGGTCGGCACAGATACGCAGTATTTT.

The V call is TRBV2, the J call TRBJ2-1, with D possibly being TRBD2 (6 bases). Germline loops: CDR1 SNHLY, CDR2 FYNNEI. The CDR3 has 12 amino acids. V shed 8 bases and J shed 3 bases, with 8 bases lying between them. The CDR3 protein is CASRGNYNEQFF. The CDR3 DNA follows: TGTGCCAGCCGGGGGAACTACAATGAGCAGTTCTTC. Using reference TRBV2 and TRBJ2-1 for the parts outside the CDR3, the full variable domain is EPEVTQTPSHQVTQMGQEVILRCVPISNHLYFYWYRQILGQKVEFLVSFYNNEISEKSEIFDDQFSVERPDGSNFTLKIRSTKLEDSAMYFCASRGNYNEQFFGPGTRLTVL.

This chain links TRBV9 with TRBJ2-5; maybe TRBD1 (5 bases). V was trimmed by 0 bases and J by 3 bases, leaving 9 bases between them. The length of the CDR3 is 14 residues. CDR1 SGDLS and CDR2 YYNGEE come from the germline V gene. CDR3 nucleotide sequence: TGTGCCAGCAGCGTAGATCCAGGGAAAGAGACCCAGTACTTC. Protein sequence: CASSVDPGKETQYF. Combining the CDR3 with reference TRBV9 and TRBJ2-5 gives the whole variable domain DSGVTQTPKHLITATGQRVTLRCSPRSGDLSVYWYQQSLDQGLQFLIQYYNGEERAKGNILERFSAQQFPDLHSELNLSSLELGDSALYFCASSVDPGKETQYFGPGTRLLVL.

This sequence joins TRBV30 and TRBJ1-6; D not resolved. This CDR3 is built from 14 residues. Trimming left V 0 bases short and J 9 bases short, with 12 bases between. The germline gives CDR1 GTSNPN, CDR2 SVGIG (reference sequence). CDR3 in DNA: TGTGCCTGGAGTGTCCCAGGACGGGCTTCACCCCTCCACTTT. Its translation is CAWSVPGRASPLHF.

The CDR3 DNA is TGTGCCAGCAGTTTATTGAGCGGGGGGTACTTGGGAAATGAGCAGTTCTTC. Protein sequence: CASSLLSGGYLGNEQFF. The chain recombines TRBV27 with TRBJ2-1, with 9 nucleotides matching TRBD2. The CDR3 has 17 residues. V lost 1 base, J lost 7 bases, and 11 bases stayed unmatched. Per the germline V gene, CDR1 is MNHEY and CDR2 is SMNVEV (reference sequence).

The genes are TRBV19 and TRBJ2-1; no definite D call. The germline V gene has CDR1 LNHDA and CDR2 SQIVND (reference sequence). Deletions cut 6 bases from V and 4 bases from J, with 16 bases between. The CDR3 length is 15 residues. CDR3 sequence reads: CASSVARILYNEQFF. CDR3 nucleotides: TGTGCCAGTAGCGTGGCACGAATACTTTACAATGAGCAGTTCTTC.

V usage is TRBV9 and J usage is TRBJ2-3, with D perhaps TRBD2 (5 bases). The germline gives CDR1 SGDLS, CDR2 YYNGEE. V was cut by 0 bases and J by 2 bases, with 13 bases left in between. The CDR3 covers 16 residues. As DNA, the CDR3 is TGTGCCAGCAGCGTAGCTGAGGGAGAGAACACAGATACGCAGTATTTT. Translation: CASSVAEGENTDTQYF.

The chain employs TRBV6-5 and TRBJ2-7; 7 bases are a match to TRBD1. Germline-derived CDR1 and CDR2 are MNHEY and SVGAGI. The V segment lost 2 bases and the J segment 0 bases; nucleotides outside the gene matches: 7. CDR3 length: 16 amino acids. The CDR3, as DNA: TGTGCCAGCAGTTACGACAGGGCCCCGCACTCCTACGAGCAGTACTTC. Its protein product is CASSYDRAPHSYEQYF.

This chain links TRBV6-6 with TRBJ1-3; D perhaps matches TRBD1 (5 bases). V was cut by 7 bases and J by 0 bases, with 13 bases left in between. This CDR3 region has 15 residues. CDR1 is MNHNY, CDR2 SVGAGI, per germline (reference sequence). CDR3 sequence reads: CASTGEGFSGNTIYF. The DNA of the CDR3 is TGTGCCAGCACTGGGGAGGGGTTCTCTGGAAACACCATATATTTT.

The chain employs TRBV20-1 and TRBJ1-2; D is unclear. Trimming shortened V by 6 bases and J by 8 bases, and 10 bases separated the two germline ends. The CDR3 is 10 residues long. CDR1 DFQATT and CDR2 SNEGSKA come from the germline V gene (reference sequence). The DNA of the CDR3 is TGCAGTGCGGGCATGGGAGGCTACACCTTC. Protein product: CSAGMGGYTF.

V gene TRBV7-2 combines with J gene TRBJ1-2, with 9 nucleotides matching TRBD1. V lost 6 bases to trimming and J lost 6 bases; unmatched junction nucleotides: 5. The germline CDR1 and CDR2 sequences are SGHTA and FQGNSA. This CDR3 is built from 13 residues. The CDR3 sequence is CASSSQGANGYTF. The DNA of the CDR3 is TGTGCCAGCAGTTCACAGGGGGCCAATGGCTACACCTTC.

The chain employs TRBV5-1 and TRBJ1-4; 7 bases line up with TRBD1. Per the germline V gene, CDR1 is SGHRS and CDR2 is YFSETQ. Trimming took 5 bases from V and 5 from J; bases not matched to a gene: 9. The CDR3 loop spans 15 amino acids. CDR3 nucleotides: TGCGCCAGCAGTCGAATCGGGACAGCAAATGAAAAACTGTTTTTT. Its translation is CASSRIGTANEKLFF.